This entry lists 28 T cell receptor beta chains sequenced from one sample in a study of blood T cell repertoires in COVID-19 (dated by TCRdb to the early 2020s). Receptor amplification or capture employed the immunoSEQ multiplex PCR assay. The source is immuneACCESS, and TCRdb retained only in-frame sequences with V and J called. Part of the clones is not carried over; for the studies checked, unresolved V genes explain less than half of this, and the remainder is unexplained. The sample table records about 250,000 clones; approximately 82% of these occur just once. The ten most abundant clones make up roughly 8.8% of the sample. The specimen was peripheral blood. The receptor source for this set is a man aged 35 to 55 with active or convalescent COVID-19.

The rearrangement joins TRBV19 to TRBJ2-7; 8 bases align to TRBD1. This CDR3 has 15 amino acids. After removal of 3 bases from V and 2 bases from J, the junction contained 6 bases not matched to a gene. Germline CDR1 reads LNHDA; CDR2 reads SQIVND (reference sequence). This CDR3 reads CASSMTGAVPYEQYF. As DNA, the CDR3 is TGTGCCAGTAGTATGACAGGGGCGGTTCCCTACGAGCAGTACTTC.

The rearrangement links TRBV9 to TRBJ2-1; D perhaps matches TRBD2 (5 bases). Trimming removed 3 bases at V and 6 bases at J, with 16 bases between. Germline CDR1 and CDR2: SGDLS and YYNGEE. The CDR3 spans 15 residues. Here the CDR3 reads CASSADSSAGNEQFF. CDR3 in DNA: TGTGCCAGCAGCGCGGACTCGTCTGCGGGCAATGAGCAGTTCTTC. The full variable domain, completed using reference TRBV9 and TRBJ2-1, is DSGVTQTPKHLITATGQRVTLRCSPRSGDLSVYWYQQSLDQGLQFLIQYYNGEERAKGNILERFSAQQFPDLHSELNLSSLELGDSALYFCASSADSSAGNEQFFGPGTRLTVL.

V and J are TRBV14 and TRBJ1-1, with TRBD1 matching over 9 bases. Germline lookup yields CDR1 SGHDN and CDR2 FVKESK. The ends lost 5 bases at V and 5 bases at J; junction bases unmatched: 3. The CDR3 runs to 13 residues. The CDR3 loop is CASSWDRATEAFF. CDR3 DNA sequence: TGTGCCAGCAGCTGGGACAGGGCGACTGAAGCTTTCTTT.

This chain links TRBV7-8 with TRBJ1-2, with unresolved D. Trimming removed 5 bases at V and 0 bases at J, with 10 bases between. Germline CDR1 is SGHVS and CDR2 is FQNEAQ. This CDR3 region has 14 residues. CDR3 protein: CASSVRGSNYGYTF. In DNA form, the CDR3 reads TGTGCCAGCAGCGTGCGTGGTTCTAACTATGGCTACACCTTC. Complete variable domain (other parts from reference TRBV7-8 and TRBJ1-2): GAGVSQSPRYKVAKRGQDVALRCDPISGHVSLFWYQQALGQGPEFLTYFQNEAQLDKSGLPSDRFFAERPEGSVSTLKIQRTQQEDSAVYLCASSVRGSNYGYTFGSGTRLTVV.

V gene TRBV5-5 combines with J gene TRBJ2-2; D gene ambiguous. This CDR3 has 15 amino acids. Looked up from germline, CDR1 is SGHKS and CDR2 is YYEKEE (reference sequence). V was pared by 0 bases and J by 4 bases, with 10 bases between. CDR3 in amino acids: CASSLGWAVTGELFF. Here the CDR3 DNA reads TGTGCCAGCAGCTTGGGGTGGGCAGTCACCGGGGAGCTGTTTTTT. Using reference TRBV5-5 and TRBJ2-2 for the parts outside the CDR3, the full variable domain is DAGVTQSPTHLIKTRGQQVTLRCSPISGHKSVSWYQQVLGQGPQFIFQYYEKEERGRGNFPDRFSARQFPNYSSELNVNALLLGDSALYLCASSLGWAVTGELFFGEGSRLTVL.

In DNA form, the CDR3 reads TGTGCCAGCAGCTCCAGGGAAACTAATGAAAAACTGTTTTTT. This sequence encodes CASSSRETNEKLFF. V usage is TRBV7-9 and J usage is TRBJ1-4, with a possible D match to TRBD1 (5 bases). Germline loops: CDR1 SEHNR, CDR2 FQNEAQ (reference sequence). Trimming took 4 bases from V and 1 from J, leaving 7 bases between them. This CDR3 is built from 14 residues.

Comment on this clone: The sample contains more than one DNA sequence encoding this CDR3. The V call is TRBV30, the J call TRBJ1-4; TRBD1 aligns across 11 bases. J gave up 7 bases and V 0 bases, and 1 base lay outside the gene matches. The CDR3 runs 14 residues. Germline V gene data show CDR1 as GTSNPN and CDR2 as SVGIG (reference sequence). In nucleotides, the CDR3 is TGTGCCTGGAGTGTTGGGACAGGGGGTGAAAAACTGTTTTTT. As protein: CAWSVGTGGEKLFF.

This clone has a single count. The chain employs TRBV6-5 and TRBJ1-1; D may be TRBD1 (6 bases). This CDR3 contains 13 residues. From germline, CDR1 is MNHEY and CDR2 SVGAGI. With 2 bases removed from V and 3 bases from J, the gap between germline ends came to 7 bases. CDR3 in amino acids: CASSYDRHTEAFF. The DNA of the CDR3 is TGTGCCAGCAGTTACGACAGGCACACTGAAGCTTTCTTT.

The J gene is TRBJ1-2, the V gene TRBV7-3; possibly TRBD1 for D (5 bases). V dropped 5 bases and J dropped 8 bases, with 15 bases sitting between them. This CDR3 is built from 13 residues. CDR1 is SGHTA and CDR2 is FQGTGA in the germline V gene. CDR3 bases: TGTGCCAGCAGCAAAAGGGGCGGGGCGGGCTACACCTTC. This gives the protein CASSKRGGAGYTF.

CDR3 nucleotides: TGTGCCTGGAGGGGCTCCGGGCAGTCAGGGGCTTTCTTT. It specifies CAWRGSGQSGAFF. The V gene is TRBV30, the J gene TRBJ1-1, with a tentative D call TRBD1 (5 bases). This CDR3 has 13 amino acids. Germline-derived CDR1 and CDR2 are GTSNPN and SVGIG (reference sequence). Trimming pared 3 bases from V and 11 bases from J, leaving 19 bases between.

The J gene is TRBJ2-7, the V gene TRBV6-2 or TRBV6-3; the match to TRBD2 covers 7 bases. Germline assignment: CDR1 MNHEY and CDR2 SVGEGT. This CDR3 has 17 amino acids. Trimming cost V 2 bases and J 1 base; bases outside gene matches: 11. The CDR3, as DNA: TGTGCCAGCAGTTACGGACTAGGCGGGGGATCTTCCTACGAGCAGTACTTC. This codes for CASSYGLGGGSSYEQYF.

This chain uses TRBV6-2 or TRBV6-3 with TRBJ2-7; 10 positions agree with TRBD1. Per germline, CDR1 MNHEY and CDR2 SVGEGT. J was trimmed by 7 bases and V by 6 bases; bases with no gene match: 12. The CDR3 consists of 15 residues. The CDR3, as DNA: TGTGCCAGCAGCGACCCCGGGACAGGGGAGTATGAGCAGTACTTC. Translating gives CASSDPGTGEYEQYF.

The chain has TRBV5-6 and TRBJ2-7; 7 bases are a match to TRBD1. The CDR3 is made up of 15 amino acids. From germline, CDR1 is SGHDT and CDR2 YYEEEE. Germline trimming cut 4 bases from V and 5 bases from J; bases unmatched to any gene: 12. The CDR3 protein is CASSHYSTGRDEQYF. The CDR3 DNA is TGTGCCAGCAGCCATTACTCGACAGGGCGGGACGAGCAGTACTTC.

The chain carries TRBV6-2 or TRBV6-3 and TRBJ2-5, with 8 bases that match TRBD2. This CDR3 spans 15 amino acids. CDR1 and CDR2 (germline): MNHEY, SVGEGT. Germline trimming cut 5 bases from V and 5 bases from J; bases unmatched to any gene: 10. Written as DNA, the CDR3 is TGTGCCAGCAGTGCGTTAGCGGGGCGGGGCGAGACCCAGTACTTC. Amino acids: CASSALAGRGETQYF.

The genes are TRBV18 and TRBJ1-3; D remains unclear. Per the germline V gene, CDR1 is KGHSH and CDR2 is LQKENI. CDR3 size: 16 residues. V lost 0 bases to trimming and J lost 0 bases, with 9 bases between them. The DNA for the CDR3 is TGTGCCAGCTCACCACCGAGGGCCAGCTCTGGAAACACCATATATTTT. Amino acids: CASSPPRASSGNTIYF.

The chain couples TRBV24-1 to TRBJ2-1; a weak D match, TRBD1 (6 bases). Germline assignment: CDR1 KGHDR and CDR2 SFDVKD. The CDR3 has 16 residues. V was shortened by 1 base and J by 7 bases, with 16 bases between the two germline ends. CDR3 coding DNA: TGTGCCACCAGTGATTTTTCGGGACAACTCGATAATGAGCAGTTCTTC. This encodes CATSDFSGQLDNEQFF.

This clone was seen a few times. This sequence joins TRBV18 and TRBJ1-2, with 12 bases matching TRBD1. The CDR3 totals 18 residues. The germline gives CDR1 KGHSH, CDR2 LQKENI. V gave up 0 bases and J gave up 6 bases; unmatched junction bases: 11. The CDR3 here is CASSPPGTGGLYGDGYTF. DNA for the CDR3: TGTGCCAGCTCACCACCCGGGACAGGGGGCCTGTACGGGGATGGCTACACCTTC.

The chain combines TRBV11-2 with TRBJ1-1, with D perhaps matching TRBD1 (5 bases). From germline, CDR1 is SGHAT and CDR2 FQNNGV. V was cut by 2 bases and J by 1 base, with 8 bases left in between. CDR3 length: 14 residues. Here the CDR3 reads CASSLKGANTEAFF. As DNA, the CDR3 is TGTGCCAGCAGCTTAAAAGGGGCGAACACTGAAGCTTTCTTT.

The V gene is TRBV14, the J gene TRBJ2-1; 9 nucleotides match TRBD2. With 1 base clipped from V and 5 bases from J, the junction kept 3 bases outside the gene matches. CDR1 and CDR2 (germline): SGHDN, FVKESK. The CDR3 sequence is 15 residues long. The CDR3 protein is CASSQGLAVNNEQFF. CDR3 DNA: TGTGCCAGCAGCCAAGGACTAGCGGTCAACAATGAGCAGTTCTTC.

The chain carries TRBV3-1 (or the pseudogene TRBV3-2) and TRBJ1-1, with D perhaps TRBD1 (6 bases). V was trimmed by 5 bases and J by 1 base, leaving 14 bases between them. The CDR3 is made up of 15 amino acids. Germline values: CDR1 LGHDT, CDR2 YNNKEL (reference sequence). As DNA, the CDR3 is TGTGCCAGCAGCAAGGGGGGACTATCGAACACTGAAGCTTTCTTT. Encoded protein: CASSKGGLSNTEAFF.

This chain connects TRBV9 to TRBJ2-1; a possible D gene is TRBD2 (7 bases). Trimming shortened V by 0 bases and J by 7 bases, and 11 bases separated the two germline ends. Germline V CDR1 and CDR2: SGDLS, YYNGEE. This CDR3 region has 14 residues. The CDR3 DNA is TGTGCCAGCAGCGTAGTGGGGGGGCCTAATGAGCAGTTCTTC. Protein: CASSVVGGPNEQFF.

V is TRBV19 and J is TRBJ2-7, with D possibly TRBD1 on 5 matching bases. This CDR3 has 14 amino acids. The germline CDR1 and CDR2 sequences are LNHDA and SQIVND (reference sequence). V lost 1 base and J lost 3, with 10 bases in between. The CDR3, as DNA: TGTGCCAGTAGTATAGGCGGCAGGGACTACGAGCAGTACTTC. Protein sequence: CASSIGGRDYEQYF. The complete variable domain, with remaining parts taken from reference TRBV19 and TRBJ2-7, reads DGGITQSPKYLFRKEGQNVTLSCEQNLNHDAMYWYRQDPGQGLRLIYYSQIVNDFQKGDIAEGYSVSREKKESFPLTVTSAQKNPTAFYLCASSIGGRDYEQYFGPGTRLTVT.

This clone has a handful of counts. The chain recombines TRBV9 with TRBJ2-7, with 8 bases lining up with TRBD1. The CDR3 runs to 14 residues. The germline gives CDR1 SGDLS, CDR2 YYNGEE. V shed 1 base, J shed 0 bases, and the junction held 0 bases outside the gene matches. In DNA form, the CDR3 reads TGTGCCAGCAGCGTACAGGGGGCCTCCTACGAGCAGTACTTC. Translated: CASSVQGASYEQYF.

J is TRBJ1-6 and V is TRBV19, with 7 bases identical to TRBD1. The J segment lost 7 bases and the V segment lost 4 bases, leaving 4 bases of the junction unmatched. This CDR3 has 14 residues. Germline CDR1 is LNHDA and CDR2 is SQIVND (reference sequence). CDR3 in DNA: TGTGCCAGTAGTACGACAGGGTCGAATTCACCCCTCCACTTT. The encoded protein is CASSTTGSNSPLHF. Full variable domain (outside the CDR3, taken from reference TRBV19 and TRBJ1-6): DGGITQSPKYLFRKEGQNVTLSCEQNLNHDAMYWYRQDPGQGLRLIYYSQIVNDFQKGDIAEGYSVSREKKESFPLTVTSAQKNPTAFYLCASSTTGSNSPLHFGNGTRLTVT.

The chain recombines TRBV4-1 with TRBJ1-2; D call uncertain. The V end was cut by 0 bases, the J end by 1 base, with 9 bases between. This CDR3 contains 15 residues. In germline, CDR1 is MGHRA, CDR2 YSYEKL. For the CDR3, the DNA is TGCGCCAGCAGCCAAGAAAGTCAGGTTAACTATGGCTACACCTTC. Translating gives CASSQESQVNYGYTF.

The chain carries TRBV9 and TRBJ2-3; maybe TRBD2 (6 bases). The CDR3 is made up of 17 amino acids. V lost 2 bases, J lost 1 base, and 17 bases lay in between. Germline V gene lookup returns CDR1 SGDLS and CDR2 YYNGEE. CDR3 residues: CASSVTGGRRGTDTQYF. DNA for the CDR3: TGTGCCAGCAGCGTGACTGGGGGGAGGAGGGGCACAGATACGCAGTATTTT.

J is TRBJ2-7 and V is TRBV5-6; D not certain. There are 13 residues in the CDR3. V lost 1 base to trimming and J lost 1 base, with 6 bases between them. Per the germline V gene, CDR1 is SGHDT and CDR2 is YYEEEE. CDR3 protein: CASSLWQSYEQYF. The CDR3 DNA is TGTGCCAGCAGCTTGTGGCAGTCCTACGAGCAGTACTTC.

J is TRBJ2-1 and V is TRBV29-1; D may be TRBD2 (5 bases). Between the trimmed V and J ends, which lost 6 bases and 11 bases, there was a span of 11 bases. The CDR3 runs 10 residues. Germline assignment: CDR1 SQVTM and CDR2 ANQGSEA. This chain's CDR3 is CSVVIAQQFF. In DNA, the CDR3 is TGCAGCGTAGTTATAGCGCAGCAGTTCTTC.